This is a list of T cell receptor beta chains from one sample in a study of shared clonotypes between healthy human individuals. Measured with immunoSEQ multiplex PCR; TCRdb has only the in-frame clones, and not every one. The sample holds approximately 640,000 clones, 90% seen once. What was sequenced was memory CD8+ T cells from PBMCs. The source of these receptors is a man aged 18 to 35 in good health. Some clones in this sample may be carry-over from other donors' samples. Each CDR3 is given with its conserved first and last residue. The D gene is left open where the match is weak. Rows give clone size only sometimes, using once, few, many, or a class for an expanded clone.

length,V,size,D,J,DNA,CDR3
17,TRBV5-1,-,TRBD1,TRBJ2-5,TGCGCCAGCAGCCCGGACAGGGGACATTTTTTGAAAGAGACCCAGTACTTC,CASSPDRGHFLKETQYF
17,TRBV5-6,-,TRBD2,TRBJ2-2,TGTGCCAGCAGCCCGGCGGGACTAGCGGCGAACACCGGGGAGCTGTTTTTT,CASSPAGLAANTGELFF
13,TRBV27,-,TRBD2,TRBJ2-7,TGTGCCAGCAGTCACGGGAGGGGCTACGAGCAGTACTTC,CASSHGRGYEQYF
14,TRBV21-1,-,-,TRBJ1-2,TGTGCCAGCGGGAGCCTGGACAGGGACTATGGCTACACCTTC,CASGSLDRDYGYTF
16,TRBV21-1,-,-,TRBJ1-2,TGTGCAGTGGCCTACCAATTCGGACAGGGAGGGTATGGCTACACCTTC,CAVAYQFGQGGYGYTF
18,TRBV4-3,-,-,TRBJ2-1,TGCGCCAGCAGCCACAACATATGGGGCGGGAAAGGTGAGGCTGAGCAGTTCTTC,CASSHNIWGGKGEAEQFF
14,TRBV7-9,-,-,TRBJ2-7,TGTGCCAGCAGCGCCGTCGGGGAGGTCTACGAGCAGTACTTC,CASSAVGEVYEQYF
14,TRBV28,-,-,TRBJ2-7,TGTGCCAGCAGTTTTCCGGGATCCGGCTACGAGCAGTACTTC,CASSFPGSGYEQYF
14,TRBV6-6,-,TRBD1,TRBJ1-2,TGTGCCAGCAGTTACTTGGGACAGAGCTATGGCTACACCTTC,CASSYLGQSYGYTF
14,TRBV2,-,-,TRBJ2-5,TGTGCCAGCAGTGAAGAGGTCGACTGGCGAGACCAGTACTTC,CASSEEVDWRDQYF
18,TRBV4-3,-,-,TRBJ2-2,TGCGCCAGCAGCCAACTCCACGGGCCGTTAGAGAACACCGGGGAGCTGTTTTTT,CASSQLHGPLENTGELFF
14,TRBV4-1,-,-,TRBJ2-3,TGCGCCAGCAGCCAGGAAACTCGCACAGATACGCAGTATTTT,CASSQETRTDTQYF
12,TRBV2,-,-,TRBJ2-5,TGTGCCAGCAGTGACAGGGAGGAGACCCAGTACTTC,CASSDREETQYF
15,TRBV2,-,-,TRBJ2-1,TGTGCCAGCACTTTCGGCGGTTACTCCTACAATGAGCAGTTCTTC,CASTFGGYSYNEQFF
15,TRBV5-1,-,-,TRBJ2-7,TGCGCCAGCAGCCCACCCGGGGGCAGGTCCTACGAGCAGTACTTC,CASSPPGGRSYEQYF
15,TRBV5-1,-,TRBD2,TRBJ2-7,TGCGCCAGCAGCTTGGGACTAGCGGTTTACTACGAGCAGTACTTC,CASSLGLAVYYEQYF
16,TRBV27,-,TRBD1,TRBJ2-6,TGTGCCAGCAGTTCCGGGACAGGATCTGGGGCCAACGTCCTGACTTTC,CASSSGTGSGANVLTF
12,TRBV10-3,-,-,TRBJ1-1,TGTGCCATCAGTGAGTCGAGTCAGGAAGCTTTCTTT,CAISESSQEAFF
14,TRBV7-9,-,-,TRBJ1-5,TGTGCCAGCAGCTTAGGGAGGGGGATCCAGCCCCAGCATTTT,CASSLGRGIQPQHF
14,TRBV6-1,many,TRBD1,TRBJ1-4,TGTGCCAGCAGTGAAGGGACAGGGTTTGAAAAACTGTTTTTT,CASSEGTGFEKLFF
14,TRBV2,once,TRBD2,TRBJ2-5,TGTGCCAGCAGTGAAGGACGGGAGGCGGAGACCCAGTACTTC,CASSEGREAETQYF
12,TRBV5-1,-,-,TRBJ1-2,TGCGCCAGCAGCGTCGGGGGCGCTGGCTACACCTTC,CASSVGGAGYTF
14,TRBV6-1,-,-,TRBJ2-7,TGTGCCAGCAGTGTGGTCGGTAGCTCCTACGAGCAGTACTTC,CASSVVGSSYEQYF
16,TRBV9,-,-,TRBJ2-2,TGTGCCAGCAGCTACCAGAAGGGAGTTAACACCGGGGAGCTGTTTTTT,CASSYQKGVNTGELFF
15,TRBV4-1,few,-,TRBJ1-1,TGCGCCAGCAGCCAACTGGTATACGGGAACACTGAAGCTTTCTTT,CASSQLVYGNTEAFF
13,TRBV29-1,-,-,TRBJ2-7,TGCAGCGTTGTTGAGGGGTCCAGCTACGAGCAGTACTTC,CSVVEGSSYEQYF
17,TRBV7-9,-,TRBD2,TRBJ2-1,TGTGCCAGCACCCTATCGCCGGGACTAGGGTTACAAGGGGAGCAGTTCTTC,CASTLSPGLGLQGEQFF
14,TRBV9,-,-,TRBJ1-2,TGTGCCAGCAGCGTAGGCGGTTCTAACTATGGCTACACCTTC,CASSVGGSNYGYTF
14,TRBV27,-,-,TRBJ2-5,TGTGCCAGCAAGAACCGGGACACCCAAGAGACCCAGTACTTC,CASKNRDTQETQYF
16,TRBV7-3,-,-,TRBJ2-1,TGTGCCAGCAGCTTAACGAAGACTCCTACCTACAATGAGCAGTTCTTC,CASSLTKTPTYNEQFF
16,TRBV7-2,-,TRBD1,TRBJ2-7,TGTGCCAGCAGCTTGGGGACAGACCGACCTCCCTACGAGCAGTACTTC,CASSLGTDRPPYEQYF
16,TRBV7-2,-,TRBD1,TRBJ2-7,TGTGCCAGCAGTCCTGAAACAGGGGGAGGTTTCTACGAGCAGTACTTC,CASSPETGGGFYEQYF
19,TRBV4-1,-,-,TRBJ2-7,TGCGCCAGCAGCCAAGAATTAGATTGGGGGGTGCTTGGATCCTACGAGCAGTACTTC,CASSQELDWGVLGSYEQYF
12,TRBV30,-,-,TRBJ1-3,TGTGCCTGGACAGGGGAGGCAAACACCATATATTTT,CAWTGEANTIYF
14,TRBV30,-,-,TRBJ1-5,TGTGCCTGGTCGGACAGACACCCGAATCAGCCCCAGCATTTT,CAWSDRHPNQPQHF